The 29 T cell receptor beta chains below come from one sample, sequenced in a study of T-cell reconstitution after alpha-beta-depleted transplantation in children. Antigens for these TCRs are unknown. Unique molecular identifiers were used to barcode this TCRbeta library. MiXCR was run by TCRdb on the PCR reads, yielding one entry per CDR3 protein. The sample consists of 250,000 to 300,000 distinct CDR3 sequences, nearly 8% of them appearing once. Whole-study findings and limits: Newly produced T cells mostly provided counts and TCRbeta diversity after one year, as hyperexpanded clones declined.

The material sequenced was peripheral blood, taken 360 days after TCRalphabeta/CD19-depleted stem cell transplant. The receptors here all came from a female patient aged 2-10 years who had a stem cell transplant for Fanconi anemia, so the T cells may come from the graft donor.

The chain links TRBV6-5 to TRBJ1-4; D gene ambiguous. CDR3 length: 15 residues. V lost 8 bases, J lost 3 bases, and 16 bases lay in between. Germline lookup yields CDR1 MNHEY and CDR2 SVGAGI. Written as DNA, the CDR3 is TGTGCCAGCGGACGTACTGGAATAGCTAATGAAAAACTGTTTTTT. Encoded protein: CASGRTGIANEKLFF.

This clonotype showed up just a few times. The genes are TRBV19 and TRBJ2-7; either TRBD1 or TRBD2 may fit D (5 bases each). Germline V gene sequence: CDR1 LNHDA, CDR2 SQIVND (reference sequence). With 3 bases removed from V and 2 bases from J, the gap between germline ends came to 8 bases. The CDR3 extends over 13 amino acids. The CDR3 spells CASSIGTTYEQYF. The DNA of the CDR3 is TGTGCCAGTAGTATTGGGACGACCTACGAGCAGTACTTC.

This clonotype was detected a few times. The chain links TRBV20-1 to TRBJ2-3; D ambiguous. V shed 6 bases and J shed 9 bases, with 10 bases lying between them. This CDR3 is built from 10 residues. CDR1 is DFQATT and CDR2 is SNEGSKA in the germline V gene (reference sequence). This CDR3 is CSANSPTQYF. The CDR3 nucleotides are TGCAGTGCGAATTCTCCAACGCAGTATTTT.

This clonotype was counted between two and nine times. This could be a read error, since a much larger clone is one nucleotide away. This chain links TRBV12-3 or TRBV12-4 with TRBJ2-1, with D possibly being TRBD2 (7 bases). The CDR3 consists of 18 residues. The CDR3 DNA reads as TGTACCAGCAGTTTTCTTAGGTCGGGCGGGGGCCTCTACAATGAGCAGTTCTTC. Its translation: CTSSFLRSGGGLYNEQFF.

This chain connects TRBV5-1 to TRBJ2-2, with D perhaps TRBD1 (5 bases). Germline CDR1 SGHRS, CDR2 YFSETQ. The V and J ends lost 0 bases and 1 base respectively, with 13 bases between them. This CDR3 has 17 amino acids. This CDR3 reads CASSLATGPKNTGELFF. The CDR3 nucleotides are TGCGCCAGCAGCTTGGCTACAGGCCCCAAGAACACCGGGGAGCTGTTTTTT.

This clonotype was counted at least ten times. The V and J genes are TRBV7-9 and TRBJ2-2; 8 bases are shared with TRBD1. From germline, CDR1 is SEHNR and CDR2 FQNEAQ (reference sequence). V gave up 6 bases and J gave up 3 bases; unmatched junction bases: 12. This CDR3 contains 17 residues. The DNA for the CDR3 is TGTGCCAGCAGACCACTCCCGGGACAGGTTGACACCGGGGAGCTGTTTTTT. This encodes CASRPLPGQVDTGELFF.

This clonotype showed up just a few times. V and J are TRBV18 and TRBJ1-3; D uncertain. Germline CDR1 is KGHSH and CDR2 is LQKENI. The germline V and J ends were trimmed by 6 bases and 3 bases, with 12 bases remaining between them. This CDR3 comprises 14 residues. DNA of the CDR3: TGTGCCAGCTCCCAAATGTCCGATGGAAACACCATATATTTT. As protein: CASSQMSDGNTIYF.

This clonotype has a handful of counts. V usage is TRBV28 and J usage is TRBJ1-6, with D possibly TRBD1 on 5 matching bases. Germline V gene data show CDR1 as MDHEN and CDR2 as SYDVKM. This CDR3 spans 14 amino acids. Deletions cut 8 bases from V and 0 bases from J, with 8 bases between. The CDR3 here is CASSDSSYNSPLHF. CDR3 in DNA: TGTGCCAGCTCAGACAGCTCCTATAATTCACCCCTCCACTTT.

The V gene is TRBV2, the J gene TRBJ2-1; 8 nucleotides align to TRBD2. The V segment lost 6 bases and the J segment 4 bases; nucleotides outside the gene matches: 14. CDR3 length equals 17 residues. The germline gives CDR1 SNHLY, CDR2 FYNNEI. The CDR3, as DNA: TGTGCCAGCAGAGGTGATAGCGGGGTCATGTTGTACAATGAGCAGTTCTTC. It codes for CASRGDSGVMLYNEQFF.

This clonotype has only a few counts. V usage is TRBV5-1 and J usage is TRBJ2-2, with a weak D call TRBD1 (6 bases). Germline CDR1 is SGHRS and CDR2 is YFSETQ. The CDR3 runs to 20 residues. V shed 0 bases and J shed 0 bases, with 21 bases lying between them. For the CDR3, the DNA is TGCGCCAGCAGCTTGGCTCCCCTGTTGGGACACCTGTCGAACACCGGGGAGCTGTTTTTT. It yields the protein CASSLAPLLGHLSNTGELFF.

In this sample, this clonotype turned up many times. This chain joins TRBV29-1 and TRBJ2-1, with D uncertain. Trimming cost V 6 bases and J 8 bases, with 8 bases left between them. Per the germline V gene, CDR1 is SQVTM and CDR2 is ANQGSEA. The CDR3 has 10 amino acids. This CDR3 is CSVVFDEQFF. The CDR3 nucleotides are TGCAGCGTGGTTTTTGATGAGCAGTTCTTC.

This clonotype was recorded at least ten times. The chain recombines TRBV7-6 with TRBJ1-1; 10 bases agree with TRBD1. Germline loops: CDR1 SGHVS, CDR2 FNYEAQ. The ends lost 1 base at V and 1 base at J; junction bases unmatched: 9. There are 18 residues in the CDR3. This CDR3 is CASSLGPGQGISNTEAFF. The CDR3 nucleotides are TGTGCCAGCAGCTTAGGCCCGGGACAGGGGATATCGAACACTGAAGCTTTCTTT.

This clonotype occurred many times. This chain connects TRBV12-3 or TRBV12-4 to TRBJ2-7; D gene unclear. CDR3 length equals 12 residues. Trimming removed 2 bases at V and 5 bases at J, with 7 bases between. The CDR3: CASSLFTDEQYF. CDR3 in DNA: TGTGCCAGCAGTTTATTTACCGACGAGCAGTACTTC.

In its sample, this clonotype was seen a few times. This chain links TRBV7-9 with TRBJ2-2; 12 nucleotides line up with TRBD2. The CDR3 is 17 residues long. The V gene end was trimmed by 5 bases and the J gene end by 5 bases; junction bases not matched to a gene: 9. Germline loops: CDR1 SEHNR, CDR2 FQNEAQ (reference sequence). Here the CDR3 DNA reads TGTGCCAGCAGCCCCGTAGCCGGGACTAGCGGGACCGGGGAGCTGTTTTTT. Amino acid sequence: CASSPVAGTSGTGELFF.

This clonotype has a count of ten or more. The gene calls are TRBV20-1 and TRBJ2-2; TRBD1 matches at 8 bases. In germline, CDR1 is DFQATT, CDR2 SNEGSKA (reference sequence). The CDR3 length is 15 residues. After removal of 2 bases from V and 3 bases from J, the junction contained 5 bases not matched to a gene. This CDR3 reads CSARSGQADTGELFF. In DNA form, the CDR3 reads TGCAGTGCTAGATCGGGACAGGCGGACACCGGGGAGCTGTTTTTT.

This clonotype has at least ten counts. The CDR3 loop is CSARKGAWGIHYEQYF. CDR3 bases: TGCAGTGCTAGGAAAGGGGCCTGGGGGATCCACTACGAGCAGTACTTC. The rearrangement uses TRBV20-1 and TRBJ2-7; D might be TRBD1 or TRBD2, each matching 5 bases. CDR1 DFQATT and CDR2 SNEGSKA come from the germline V gene (reference sequence). V was shortened by 3 bases and J by 3 bases, with 21 bases between the two germline ends. The CDR3 runs 16 residues.

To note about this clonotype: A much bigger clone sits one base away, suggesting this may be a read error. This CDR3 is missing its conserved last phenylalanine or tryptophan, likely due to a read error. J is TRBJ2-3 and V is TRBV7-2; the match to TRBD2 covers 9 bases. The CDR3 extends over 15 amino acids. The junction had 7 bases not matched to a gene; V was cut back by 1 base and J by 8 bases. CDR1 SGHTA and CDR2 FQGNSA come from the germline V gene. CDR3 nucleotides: TGTGCCAGCAGCTTAGTAGCGGGAGTTGGGTTTACGCAGTATTCT. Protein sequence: CASSLVAGVGFTQYS.

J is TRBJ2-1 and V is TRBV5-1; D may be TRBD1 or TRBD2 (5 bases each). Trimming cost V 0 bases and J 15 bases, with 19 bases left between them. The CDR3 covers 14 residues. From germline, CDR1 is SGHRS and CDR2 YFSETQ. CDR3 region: CASSLGDLLALRFF. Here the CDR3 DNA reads TGCGCCAGCAGCTTGGGGGACCTACTGGCGCTAAGGTTCTTC.

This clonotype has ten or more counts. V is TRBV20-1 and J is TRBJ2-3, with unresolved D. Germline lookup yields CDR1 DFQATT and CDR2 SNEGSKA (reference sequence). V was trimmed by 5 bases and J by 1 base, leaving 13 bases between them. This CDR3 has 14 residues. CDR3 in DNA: TGCAGTGCTCCAACTCCTAGGGGCACAGATACGCAGTATTTT. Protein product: CSAPTPRGTDTQYF.

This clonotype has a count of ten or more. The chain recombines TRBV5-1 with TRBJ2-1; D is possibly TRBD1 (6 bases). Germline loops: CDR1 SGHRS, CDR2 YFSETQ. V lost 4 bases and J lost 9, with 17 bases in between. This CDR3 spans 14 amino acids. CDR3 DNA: TGCGCCAGCAGCCTTTTAGACAGGATGGGTGAGCAGTTCTTC. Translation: CASSLLDRMGEQFF.

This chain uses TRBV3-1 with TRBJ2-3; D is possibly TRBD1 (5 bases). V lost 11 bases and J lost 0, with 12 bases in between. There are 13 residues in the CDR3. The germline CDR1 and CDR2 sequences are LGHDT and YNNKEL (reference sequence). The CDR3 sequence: CAVTSGSTDTQYF. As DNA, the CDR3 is TGTGCCGTTACTTCAGGGAGCACAGATACGCAGTATTTT.

The CDR3 spells CASRTAGTANYGYTF. CDR3 bases: TGTGCCTCCCGGACTGCGGGGACAGCTAACTATGGCTACACCTTC. The gene calls are TRBV9 and TRBJ1-2; 7 positions match TRBD1. This CDR3 contains 15 residues. In germline, CDR1 is SGDLS, CDR2 YYNGEE. V was pared by 10 bases and J by 0 bases, with 12 bases of the junction left unmatched.

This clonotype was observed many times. The chain's CDR3 is CSATSAGTQYF. The CDR3 region has the DNA TGCAGTGCTACTTCAGCGGGTACGCAGTATTTT. The chain joins TRBV20-1 to TRBJ2-3, with D maybe TRBD2 (6 bases). V was clipped by 4 bases and J by 8 bases, with 10 bases between them. Germline values: CDR1 DFQATT, CDR2 SNEGSKA (reference sequence). This CDR3 contains 11 residues.

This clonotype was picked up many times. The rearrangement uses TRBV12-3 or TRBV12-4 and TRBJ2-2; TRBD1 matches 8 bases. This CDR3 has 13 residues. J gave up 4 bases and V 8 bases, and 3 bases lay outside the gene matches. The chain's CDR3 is CASLTGVTGELFF. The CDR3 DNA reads TGTGCCAGCCTGACAGGGGTCACCGGGGAGCTGTTTTTT.

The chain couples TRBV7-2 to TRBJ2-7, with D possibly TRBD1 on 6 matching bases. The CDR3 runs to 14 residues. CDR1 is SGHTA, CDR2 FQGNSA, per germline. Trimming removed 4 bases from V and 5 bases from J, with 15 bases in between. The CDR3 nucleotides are TGTGCCAGCAGCTCAGTGGACAGCCTCGACGAGCAGTACTTC. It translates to CASSSVDSLDEQYF.

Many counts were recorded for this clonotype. As DNA, the CDR3 is TGCAGTGCCGAAGACAGCGTGTCTAACTATGGCTACACCTTC. Residues: CSAEDSVSNYGYTF. The rearrangement uses TRBV20-1 and TRBJ1-2; a possible D gene is TRBD1 (5 bases). With 6 bases removed from V and 0 bases from J, the gap between germline ends came to 14 bases. The CDR3 sequence is 14 residues long. In germline, CDR1 is DFQATT, CDR2 SNEGSKA (reference sequence).

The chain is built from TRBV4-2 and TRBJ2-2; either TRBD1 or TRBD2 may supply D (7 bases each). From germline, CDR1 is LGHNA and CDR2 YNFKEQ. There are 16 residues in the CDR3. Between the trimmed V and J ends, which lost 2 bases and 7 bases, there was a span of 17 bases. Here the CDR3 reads CASSQIWEGASGELFF. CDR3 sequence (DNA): TGTGCCAGCAGCCAAATTTGGGAGGGGGCAAGCGGGGAGCTGTTTTTT.

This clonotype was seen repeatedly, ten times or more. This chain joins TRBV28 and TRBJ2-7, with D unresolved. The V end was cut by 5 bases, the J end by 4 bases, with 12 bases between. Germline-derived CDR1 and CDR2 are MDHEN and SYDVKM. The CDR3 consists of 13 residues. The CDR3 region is CASSLLSAYEQYF. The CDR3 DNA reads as TGTGCCAGCAGTCTCCTATCAGCGTACGAGCAGTACTTC. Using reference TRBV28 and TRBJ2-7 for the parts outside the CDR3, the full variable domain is DVKVTQSSRYLVKRTGEKVFLECVQDMDHENMFWYRQDPGLGLRLIYFSYDVKMKEKGDIPEGYSVSREKKERFSLILESASTNQTSMYLCASSLLSAYEQYFGPGTRLTVT.

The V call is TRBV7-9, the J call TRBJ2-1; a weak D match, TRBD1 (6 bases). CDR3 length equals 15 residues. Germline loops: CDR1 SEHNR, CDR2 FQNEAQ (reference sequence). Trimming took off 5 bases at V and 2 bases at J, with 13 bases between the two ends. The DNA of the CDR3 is TGTGCCAGCAGCGGCCAGGGGTCGGCCTACAATGAGCAGTTCTTC. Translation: CASSGQGSAYNEQFF.